These T cell receptor beta chains were read from a single sample in a study of T cell changes during pregnancy in multiple sclerosis. Measured with immunoSEQ multiplex PCR; TCRdb has only the in-frame clones, and not every one. The sample holds about 12,000 clones, around 94% seen once. The sequenced sample was CD4+ T cells from peripheral blood mononuclear cells, obtained before pregnancy. Every receptor here comes from a female donor with multiple sclerosis, enrolled in a pregnancy study. Each CDR3 is given with its conserved first and last residue. D genes are given only for firm matches. Clone size is not always given. Where it is, it says once, few, many or a class for expanded clones.

V: TRBV9; D: NA; size: NA; J: TRBJ1-4; DNA: TGTGCCAGCAGCGTGGGTTTGCCAGGGGACGATGAAAAACTGTTTTTT; CDR3: CASSVGLPGDDEKLFF
V: TRBV6-6; D: NA; size: NA; J: TRBJ2-2; DNA: TGTGCCAGTGTTAGGACATCGTTGCACACCGGGGAGCTGTTTTTT; CDR3: CASVRTSLHTGELFF
V: TRBV7-6; D: NA; size: NA; J: TRBJ2-3; DNA: TGTGCCAGCAGCTTAGGGCGGGGTAGATTAGTGTCAGATACGCAGTATTTT; CDR3: CASSLGRGRLVSDTQYF
V: TRBV5-1; D: TRBD1; size: NA; J: TRBJ1-6; DNA: TGCGCCAGCAGCTCACAGGCTTTACAGGGGGCGAGTTCACCCCTCCACTTT; CDR3: CASSSQALQGASSPLHF
V: TRBV2; D: NA; size: NA; J: TRBJ2-2; DNA: TGTGCCAGCAGGCCAGGGGCGGGGGACCCCGGGGAGCTGTTTTTT; CDR3: CASRPGAGDPGELFF
V: TRBV7-3; D: NA; size: once; J: TRBJ2-1; DNA: TGTGCCAGCAGCTTACGGCCCCAGGGTCTCTCCTACAATGAGCAGTTCTTC; CDR3: CASSLRPQGLSYNEQFF
V: TRBV9; D: TRBD2; size: NA; J: TRBJ2-1; DNA: TGTGCCAGCAGCGCAGGACTAGCGGTCCGATACAATGAGCAGTTCTTC; CDR3: CASSAGLAVRYNEQFF
V: TRBV25-1; D: NA; size: NA; J: TRBJ2-2; DNA: TGTGCCAGCAGTCCCAGGGGTAACACCGGGGAGCTGTTTTTT; CDR3: CASSPRGNTGELFF
V: TRBV9; D: TRBD2; size: NA; J: TRBJ2-1; DNA: TGTGCCAGCAGCGTAGCGGCTAGCGGGGCTTTAATTGAGCAGTTCTTC; CDR3: CASSVAASGALIEQFF
V: TRBV27; D: TRBD1; size: NA; J: TRBJ1-5; DNA: TGTGCCAGCAGTTCGACAGGGGCGCTTCAGCCCCAGCATTTT; CDR3: CASSSTGALQPQHF